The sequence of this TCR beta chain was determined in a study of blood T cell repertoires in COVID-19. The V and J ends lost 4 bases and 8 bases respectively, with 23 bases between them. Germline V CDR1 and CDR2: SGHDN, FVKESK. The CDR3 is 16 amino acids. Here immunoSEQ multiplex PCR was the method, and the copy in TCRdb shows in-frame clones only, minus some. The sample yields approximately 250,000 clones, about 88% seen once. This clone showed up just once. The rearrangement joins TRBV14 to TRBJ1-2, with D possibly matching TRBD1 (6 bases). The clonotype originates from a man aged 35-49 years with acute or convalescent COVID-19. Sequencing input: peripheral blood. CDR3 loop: CASSPRAGPQRGGYTF. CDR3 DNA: TGTGCCAGCAGCCCCAGGGCCGGGCCACAGAGGGGGGGCTACACCTTC.